This entry concerns a single T cell receptor beta chain. Its antigen is currently unknown. The data were obtained in a study of vaccination effects on CD4 cells after COVID-19. In the study overall: Vaccine administered to participants consisted of two doses of either BNT162b2 or mRNA-1273.

Antigen-specific CD4+ T cells were expanded with viral peptide pools in the ViraFEST assay before sequencing. CD4+ T cell isolation took place after approximately 11 days of culture. Each vaccine recipient was nucleocapsid antibody negative and had no prior SARS-CoV-2 infection. IL-2 medium supplanted half the medium on days 3 and 7. TCRdb keeps only in-frame clones here, not all; method: immunoSEQ multiplex PCR. This table has about 45,000 clones, around 80% appearing once. The sample consisted of CD4+ T cells from PBMCs cultured with SARS-CoV-2 spike peptides, taken before COVID-19 vaccination. The receptor was isolated from a human donor who received a COVID-19 vaccine.

CDR3 amino acids: CASSYNIGASEQYV. CDR3 nucleotides: TGTGCCAGCAGTTACAATATTGGGGCTAGCGAGCAGTACGTC. This sequence joins TRBV6-5 and TRBJ2-7; D possibly corresponds to TRBD1 (5 bases). Germline assignment: CDR1 MNHEY and CDR2 SVGAGI. Trimming left V 2 bases short and J 6 bases short, with 14 bases between. This CDR3 has 14 residues.